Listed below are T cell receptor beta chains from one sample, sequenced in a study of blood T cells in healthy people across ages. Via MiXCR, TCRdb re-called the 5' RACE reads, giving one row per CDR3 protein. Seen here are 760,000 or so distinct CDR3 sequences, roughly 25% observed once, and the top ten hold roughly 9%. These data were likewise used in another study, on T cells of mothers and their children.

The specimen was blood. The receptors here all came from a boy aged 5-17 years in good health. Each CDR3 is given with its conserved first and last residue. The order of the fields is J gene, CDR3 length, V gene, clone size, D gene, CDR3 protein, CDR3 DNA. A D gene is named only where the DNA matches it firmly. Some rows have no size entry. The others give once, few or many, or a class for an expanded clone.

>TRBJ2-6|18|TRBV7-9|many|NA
CASTKFTGHNSGANVLTF
TGTGCCAGCACCAAATTCACGGGACACAACTCTGGGGCCAACGTCCTGACTTTC
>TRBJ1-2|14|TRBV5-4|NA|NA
CASSAPGLTYGYTF
TGTGCCAGCAGCGCCCCGGGGCTTACGTATGGCTACACCTTC
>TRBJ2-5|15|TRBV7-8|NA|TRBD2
CASSGGGVFKETQYF
TGTGCCAGCAGCGGCGGGGGAGTGTTTAAAGAGACCCAGTACTTC
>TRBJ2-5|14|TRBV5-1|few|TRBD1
CASRGQASQETQYF
TGCGCCAGCAGGGGACAGGCCAGTCAAGAGACCCAGTACTTC
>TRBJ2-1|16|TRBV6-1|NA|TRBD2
CASSGNSGGSYNEQFF
TGTGCCAGCAGTGGTAATAGCGGGGGCTCCTACAATGAGCAGTTCTTC
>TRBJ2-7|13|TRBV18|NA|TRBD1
CASSRQGNYEQYF
TGTGCCAGCTCCCGACAGGGGAACTACGAGCAGTACTTC
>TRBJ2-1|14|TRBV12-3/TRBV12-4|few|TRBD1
CASSTQTGNNEQFF
TGTGCCAGCAGTACTCAGACAGGGAACAATGAGCAGTTCTTC
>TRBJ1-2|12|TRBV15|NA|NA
CATSPDNYGYTF
TGTGCCACCAGTCCCGATAACTATGGCTACACCTTC
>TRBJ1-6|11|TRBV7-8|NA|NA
CASSLGEPLHF
TGTGCCAGCAGCTTAGGGGAGCCCCTCCACTTT
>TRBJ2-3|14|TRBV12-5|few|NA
CASGLASYTDTQYF
TGTGCTAGTGGTTTGGCCTCCTACACAGATACGCAGTATTTT
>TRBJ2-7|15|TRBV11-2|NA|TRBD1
CASSFGQGRTYEQYF
TGTGCCAGCAGCTTCGGACAGGGTAGGACCTACGAGCAGTACTTC
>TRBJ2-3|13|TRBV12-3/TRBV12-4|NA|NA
CASSFISADTQYF
TGTGCCAGCAGTTTCATCTCCGCAGATACGCAGTATTTT
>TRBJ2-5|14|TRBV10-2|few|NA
CASSEGGTEETQYF
TGCGCCAGCAGCGAAGGGGGTACTGAAGAGACCCAGTACTTC
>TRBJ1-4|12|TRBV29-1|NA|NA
CSVEHRSGELFF
TGCAGCGTTGAACACCGCAGTGGTGAACTGTTTTTT
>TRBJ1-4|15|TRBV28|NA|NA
CASSPWGGFNEKLFF
TGTGCCAGCAGTCCATGGGGGGGTTTTAATGAAAAACTGTTTTTT
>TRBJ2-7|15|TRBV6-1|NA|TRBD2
CASSETLAGADEQYF
TGTGCCAGCAGCGAAACACTAGCGGGTGCCGACGAGCAGTACTTC
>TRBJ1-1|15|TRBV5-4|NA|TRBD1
CASSRGQTMNTEAFF
TGTGCCAGCAGCAGGGGACAGACGATGAACACTGAAGCTTTCTTT
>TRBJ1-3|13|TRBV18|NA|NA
CASSPPTADTIYF
TGTGCCAGCTCACCACCGACCGCCGACACCATATATTTT